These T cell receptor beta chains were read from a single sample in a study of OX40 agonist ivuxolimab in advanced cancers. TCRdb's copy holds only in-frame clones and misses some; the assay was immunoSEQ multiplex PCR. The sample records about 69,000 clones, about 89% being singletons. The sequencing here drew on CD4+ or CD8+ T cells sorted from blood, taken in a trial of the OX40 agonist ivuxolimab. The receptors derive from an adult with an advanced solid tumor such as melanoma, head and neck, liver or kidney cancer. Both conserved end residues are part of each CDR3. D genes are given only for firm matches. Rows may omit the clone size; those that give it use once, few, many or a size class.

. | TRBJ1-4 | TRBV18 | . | CASSAGTPPTNEKLFF | TGTGCCAGCTCCGCCGGGACTCCTCCAACTAATGAAAAACTGTTTTTT
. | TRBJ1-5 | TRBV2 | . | CASTGSGIGSNQPQHF | TGTGCCAGCACAGGATCAGGGATTGGGAGCAATCAGCCCCAGCATTTT
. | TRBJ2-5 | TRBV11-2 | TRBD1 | CASSLTGGMGEQYF | TGTGCCAGCAGCTTGACAGGGGGCATGGGGGAGCAGTACTTC
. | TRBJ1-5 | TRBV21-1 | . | CASNPVQGCNQPQHF | TGTGCCAGCAACCCGGTACAGGGGTGCAATCAGCCCCAGCATTTT
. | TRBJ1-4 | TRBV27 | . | CASSTRDPGRVEKLFF | TGTGCCAGCAGTACCAGGGACCCCGGTCGTGTCGAAAAACTGTTTTTT
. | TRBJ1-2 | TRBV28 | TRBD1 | CASSGQGYGYTF | TGTGCCAGCAGCGGACAGGGGTATGGCTACACCTTC
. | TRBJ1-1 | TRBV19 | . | CASSIRSEAFF | TGTGCCAGTAGTATTAGATCTGAAGCTTTCTTT
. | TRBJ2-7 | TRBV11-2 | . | CASSFYRGRAYEQYF | TGTGCCAGCAGCTTCTACCGGGGGAGAGCCTACGAGCAGTACTTC
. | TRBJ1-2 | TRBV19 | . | CASSNSWVNYGYTF | TGTGCCAGTAGTAATTCATGGGTTAACTATGGCTACACCTTC
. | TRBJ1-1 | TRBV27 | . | CASSPGSRVDTEAFF | TGTGCCAGCAGTCCCGGGTCGAGGGTGGACACTGAAGCTTTCTTT
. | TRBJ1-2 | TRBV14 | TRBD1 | CASSLGQYYGYTF | TGTGCCAGCAGCTTGGGACAGTACTATGGCTACACCTTC
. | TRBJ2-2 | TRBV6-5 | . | CASSYQGKGTGELFF | TGTGCCAGCAGTTACCAAGGAAAGGGAACCGGGGAGCTGTTTTTT
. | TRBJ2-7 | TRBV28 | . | CASRLTGRYEQYF | TGTGCCAGCAGATTGACAGGGAGGTACGAGCAGTACTTC
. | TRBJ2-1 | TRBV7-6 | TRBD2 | CASSHSGRDDEQFF | TGTGCCAGCAGCCATAGCGGGAGAGATGATGAGCAGTTCTTC
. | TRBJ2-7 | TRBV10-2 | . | CASSEPGRDRDEQYF | TGCGCCAGCAGTGAGCCCGGGAGGGACAGGGACGAGCAGTACTTC
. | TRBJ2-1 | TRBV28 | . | CASTTTAAEQFF | TGTGCCAGCACCACTACGGCGGCTGAGCAGTTCTTC
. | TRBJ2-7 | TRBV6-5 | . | CASSLVGAYEQYF | TGTGCCAGCAGTCTTGTTGGGGCCTACGAGCAGTACTTC
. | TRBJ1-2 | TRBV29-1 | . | CSVKTGTHYGYTF | TGCAGCGTCAAAACAGGGACCCACTATGGCTACACCTTC
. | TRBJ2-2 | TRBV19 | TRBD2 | CASSASPLAGGDTGELFF | TGTGCCAGTAGTGCCTCCCCCCTAGCGGGAGGGGACACCGGGGAGCTGTTTTTT
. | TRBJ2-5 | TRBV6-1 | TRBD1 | CASSVRDRVFETQYF | TGTGCCAGCAGTGTCCGGGACAGGGTGTTTGAGACCCAGTACTTC
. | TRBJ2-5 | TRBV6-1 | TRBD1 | CASSGDRGPETQYF | TGTGCCAGCAGTGGGGACAGGGGCCCAGAGACCCAGTACTTC
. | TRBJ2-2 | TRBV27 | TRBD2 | CASSLQRELGTGELFF | TGTGCCAGCAGTTTACAGCGGGAGCTGGGTACCGGGGAGCTGTTTTTT
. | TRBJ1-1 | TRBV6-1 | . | CASKTPRGTEAFF | TGTGCCAGCAAAACCCCCCGGGGAACTGAAGCTTTCTTT
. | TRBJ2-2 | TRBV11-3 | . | CASSTIRGTGELFF | TGTGCCAGCAGCACAATTAGGGGAACCGGGGAGCTGTTTTTT
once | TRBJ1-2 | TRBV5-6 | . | CASSLDRDYGYTF | TGTGCCAGCAGCTTGGACAGGGACTATGGCTACACCTTC
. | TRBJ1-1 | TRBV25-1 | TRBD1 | CASTTGGGYTEAFF | TGTGCCAGCACAACAGGGGGGGGTTACACTGAAGCTTTCTTT
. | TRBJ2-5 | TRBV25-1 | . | CASSEYHQETQYF | TGTGCCAGCAGTGAATATCACCAAGAGACCCAGTACTTC
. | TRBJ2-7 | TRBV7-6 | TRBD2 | CASSLASGWDPYEQYF | TGTGCCAGCAGCCTAGCTAGCGGGTGGGACCCCTACGAGCAGTACTTC